The 27 T cell receptor beta chains below were found in one sample sequenced in a study of CD8+CD57+ T cells in acquired aplastic anemia. The patients chosen for sequencing had shown expansion of CD8+CD57+ cells (detected by flow cytometry). Profiling of TCR beta VDJ combinations and CDR3 sequences used genomic DNA as template. TCRdb itself ran the reads through MiXCR, one entry per CDR3 protein. This table has approximately 80,000 distinct CDR3 sequences, roughly three quarters appearing once. Sequencing was performed on sorted CD4+, CD8+, or CD8+CD57+ T cells (not recorded which) from PBMCs. These receptors were taken from a human donor with aplastic anemia.

The gene calls are TRBV24-1 and TRBJ1-5; unclear D gene. Per germline, CDR1 KGHDR and CDR2 SFDVKD. Trimming left V 4 bases short and J 2 bases short, with 5 bases between. The CDR3 covers 13 residues. CDR3 sequence (DNA): TGTGCCACCAGTGAAGCGGGCAATCAGCCCCAGCATTTT. It translates to CATSEAGNQPQHF.

The chain combines TRBV20-1 with TRBJ2-3; tentative D call: TRBD2 (6 bases). The CDR3 extends over 13 amino acids. Trimming stripped 6 bases from V and 1 base from J, with 11 bases between. The germline V gene encodes CDR1 DFQATT and CDR2 SNEGSKA (reference sequence). Here the CDR3 DNA reads TGCAGTGCCGGCGGGGACGGCACAGATACGCAGTATTTT. The encoded protein is CSAGGDGTDTQYF.

In nucleotides, the CDR3 is TGTGCCACCAGCAGAGGCCCTATCGGCACAGATACGCAGTATTTT. Translating it yields CATSRGPIGTDTQYF. The J gene is TRBJ2-3, the V gene TRBV15; D is uncertain. Germline V gene data show CDR1 as LNHNV and CDR2 as YYDKDF (reference sequence). The CDR3 runs 15 residues. V dropped 1 base and J dropped 1 base, with 9 bases sitting between them.

The chain uses TRBV11-1 and TRBJ2-3; D gene uncertain. Per germline, CDR1 SGHAT and CDR2 FQDESV (reference sequence). V was pared by 5 bases and J by 3 bases, with 12 bases between. CDR3 length equals 14 residues. The CDR3 region is CASSLAVGTDTQYF. The CDR3, as DNA: TGTGCCAGCAGCCTCGCCGTGGGGACAGATACGCAGTATTTT.

Regarding this clonotype: Likely a read error: the CDR3 ends without its conserved phenylalanine or tryptophan. V usage is TRBV19 and J usage is TRBJ2-7; D is unclear. This CDR3 spans 12 amino acids. Trimming took off 1 base at V and 7 bases at J, with 8 bases between the two ends. Germline assignment: CDR1 LNHDA and CDR2 SQIVND (reference sequence). In nucleotides, the CDR3 is TGTGCCAGTAGTATAGGAACGGATGAGCAGTACTAC. Protein sequence: CASSIGTDEQYY.

V gene TRBV29-1 combines with J gene TRBJ2-5, with D perhaps matching TRBD2 (6 bases). Germline lookup yields CDR1 SQVTM and CDR2 ANQGSEA. The CDR3 consists of 13 residues. Trimming pared 4 bases from V and 2 bases from J, leaving 11 bases between. The CDR3: CSVVPGGQETQYF. The CDR3 DNA follows: TGCAGCGTTGTGCCAGGAGGGCAAGAGACCCAGTACTTC.

The table lists this clonotype with a few counts. This rearrangement joins TRBV11-2 to TRBJ2-3; perhaps TRBD2 as D (5 bases). This CDR3 spans 16 amino acids. With 5 bases removed from V and 3 bases from J, the gap between germline ends came to 18 bases. The germline V gene encodes CDR1 SGHAT and CDR2 FQNNGV. CDR3 coding DNA: TGTGCCAGCAGCCAGAAGGAGGTAGTCGGGACAGATACGCAGTATTTT. This sequence encodes CASSQKEVVGTDTQYF.

About this clonotype itself: The junction does not match germline at one end; this may be a read error. V usage is TRBV29-1 and J usage is TRBJ1-2; no definite D call. The CDR3 is 11 residues long. Germline V gene lookup returns CDR1 SQVTM and CDR2 ANQGSEA. CDR3 amino acids: CSVEGQAGYTF. In DNA form, the CDR3 reads TGCAGCGTCGAAGGGCAGGCGGGCTACACCTTC.

This clonotype was observed many times. The chain employs TRBV9 and TRBJ2-7; TRBD1 agrees at 9 bases. This CDR3 has 14 residues. Germline CDR1 reads SGDLS; CDR2 reads YYNGEE. Trimming removed 3 bases from V and 5 bases from J; junction bases left unmatched: 6. CDR3 amino acids: CASSGWTGEDEQYF. The CDR3 nucleotides read TGTGCCAGCAGCGGATGGACAGGGGAGGACGAGCAGTACTTC.

This clonotype occurred once. The conserved closing phenylalanine or tryptophan is absent in this CDR3, likely reflecting a read error. This chain uses TRBV6-5 with TRBJ2-7, with TRBD2 identical over 7 bases. CDR3 length: 14 residues. CDR1 and CDR2 from the germline V gene are MNHEY and SVGAGI. V lost 4 bases and J lost 3; bases outside the gene matches: 6. This CDR3 reads CASSWGGGSYEQYL. CDR3 bases: TGTGCCAGCAGTTGGGGGGGGGGGAGCTACGAGCAGTACCTC.

The gene calls are TRBV5-4 and TRBJ1-1, with TRBD1 as a possible D gene (6 bases). Germline CDR1 reads SGHNT; CDR2 reads YYREEE (reference sequence). V was pared by 4 bases and J by 0 bases, with 13 bases between. The CDR3 contains 15 residues. For the CDR3, the DNA is TGTGCCAGCAGCCCAGGGGATCTCTTGAACACTGAAGCTTTCTTT. Its translation is CASSPGDLLNTEAFF. Full variable domain (rest looked up from reference TRBV5-4 and TRBJ1-1): ETGVTQSPTHLIKTRGQQVTLRCSSQSGHNTVSWYQQALGQGPQFIFQYYREEENGRGNFPPRFSGLQFPNYSSELNVNALELDDSALYLCASSPGDLLNTEAFFGQGTRLTVV.

This chain links TRBV19 with TRBJ2-3, with 9 bases fitting TRBD2. Trimming removed 3 bases from V and 4 bases from J; junction bases left unmatched: 8. Germline V gives CDR1 LNHDA, CDR2 SQIVND (reference sequence). The CDR3 loop spans 16 amino acids. This chain's CDR3 is CASSMAAGGPADTQYF. As DNA, the CDR3 is TGTGCCAGTAGTATGGCGGCGGGAGGGCCCGCAGATACGCAGTATTTT.

In its sample, this clonotype was seen once. The gene calls are TRBV2 and TRBJ1-4, with D perhaps TRBD1 (5 bases). The CDR3 loop spans 14 amino acids. Deletions cut 4 bases from V and 7 bases from J, with 13 bases between. The V gene's germline CDR1 is SNHLY and CDR2 FYNNEI. CDR3 DNA: TGTGCCAGCAGTGGAGGTGGGGCCCTTGAAAAACTGTTTTTT. Its protein product is CASSGGGALEKLFF.

The chain carries TRBV7-2 and TRBJ2-5, with D possibly TRBD1 on 5 matching bases. Germline loops: CDR1 SGHTA, CDR2 FQGNSA. CDR3 size: 14 residues. The germline V and J ends were trimmed by 2 bases and 4 bases, with 11 bases remaining between them. The CDR3: CASSLTGRGETQYF. The CDR3 DNA sequence: TGTGCCAGCAGCTTAACAGGCCGAGGAGAGACCCAGTACTTC. The full variable domain, rest sourced from reference TRBV7-2 and TRBJ2-5, is GAGVSQSPSNKVTEKGKDVELRCDPISGHTALYWYRQSLGQGLEFLIYFQGNSAPDKSGLPSDRFSAERTGGSVSTLTIQRTQQEDSAVYLCASSLTGRGETQYFGPGTRLLVL.

The rearrangement uses TRBV20-1 and TRBJ2-7; D gene uncertain. The V and J ends lost 0 bases and 0 bases respectively, with 12 bases between them. The CDR3 consists of 15 residues. Per germline, CDR1 DFQATT and CDR2 SNEGSKA (reference sequence). CDR3 residues: CSARDLTRPSYEQYF. The CDR3 DNA follows: TGCAGTGCTAGAGATCTGACGAGGCCCTCCTACGAGCAGTACTTC.

The chain employs TRBV15 and TRBJ1-1, with 8 bases that match TRBD1. CDR1 and CDR2 from the germline V gene are LNHNV and YYDKDF (reference sequence). Losses at the gene ends were 0 bases for V and 1 base for J; bases not matched to a gene: 4. The CDR3 is made up of 16 amino acids. Written as DNA, the CDR3 is TGTGCCACCAGCAGAGACAGGGGGCTGGGGAACACTGAAGCTTTCTTT. Encoded protein: CATSRDRGLGNTEAFF. The full variable domain, its missing parts supplied by reference TRBV15 and TRBJ1-1, is DAMVIQNPRYQVTQFGKPVTLSCSQTLNHNVMYWYQQKSSQAPKLLFHYYDKDFNNEADTPDNFQSRRPNTSFCFLDIRSPGLGDTAMYLCATSRDRGLGNTEAFFGQGTRLTVV.

There are a few counts of this clonotype. The chain carries TRBV28 and TRBJ2-7; the D gene is possibly TRBD2 (6 bases). V was shortened by 6 bases and J by 6 bases, with 15 bases between the two germline ends. Per germline, CDR1 MDHEN and CDR2 SYDVKM. The CDR3 totals 13 residues. CDR3 protein: CASRRQGGTEQYF. In DNA form, the CDR3 reads TGTGCCAGCAGAAGGCAGGGCGGGACCGAGCAGTACTTC.

The chain carries TRBV20-1 and TRBJ2-5; 9 nucleotides align to TRBD1. The CDR3 runs 14 residues. J was trimmed by 4 bases and V by 4 bases; bases with no gene match: 7. Germline values: CDR1 DFQATT, CDR2 SNEGSKA (reference sequence). As DNA, the CDR3 is TGCAGTGCTAATGGACAGGGGACTCTAGAGACCCAGTACTTC. Translated, it gives CSANGQGTLETQYF.

The chain combines TRBV6-5 with TRBJ2-3; D tentatively reads TRBD1 or TRBD2 (5 bases each). CDR1 is MNHEY, CDR2 SVGAGI, per germline. V lost 6 bases to trimming and J lost 5 bases, with 18 bases between them. The CDR3 has 15 amino acids. The CDR3 nucleotides read TGTGCCAGCAGCCCGGGGACGAAAGCAGGAGATACGCAGTATTTT. This gives the protein CASSPGTKAGDTQYF.

This clonotype was observed a handful of times. The chain carries TRBV29-1 and TRBJ2-3; D gene unclear. The germline CDR1 and CDR2 sequences are SQVTM and ANQGSEA. CDR3 length: 17 amino acids. Trimming cost V 4 bases and J 0 bases, with 20 bases left between them. The CDR3 protein is CSVASGRHLGSTDTQYF. CDR3 coding DNA: TGCAGCGTTGCTTCGGGCCGTCATCTGGGGAGCACAGATACGCAGTATTTT.

This chain uses TRBV11-2 with TRBJ2-3, with D perhaps TRBD1 (6 bases). Per the germline V gene, CDR1 is SGHAT and CDR2 is FQNNGV. The V end was cut by 3 bases, the J end by 2 bases, with 12 bases between. CDR3 length: 15 residues. CDR3 region: CASSFGQQDTDTQYF. CDR3 DNA: TGTGCCAGCAGCTTCGGACAGCAAGACACAGATACGCAGTATTTT.

There are many counts of this clonotype. The chain joins TRBV7-8 to TRBJ1-5, with D possibly being TRBD1 (5 bases). Germline CDR1 SGHVS, CDR2 FQNEAQ. Trimming shortened V by 8 bases and J by 3 bases, and 17 bases separated the two germline ends. The CDR3 length is 15 residues. CDR3 in amino acids: CASQGGVGTNQPQHF. CDR3 coding DNA: TGTGCCAGCCAAGGAGGGGTCGGGACCAATCAGCCCCAGCATTTT.

This clonotype appeared a single time. The chain joins TRBV5-1 to TRBJ1-2; D is undetermined. Trimming shortened V by 1 base and J by 4 bases, and 14 bases separated the two germline ends. Per the germline V gene, CDR1 is SGHRS and CDR2 is YFSETQ. The CDR3 consists of 15 residues. The CDR3 loop is CASSLRSASVYGYTF. DNA of the CDR3: TGCGCCAGCAGCTTGAGATCCGCTTCCGTCTATGGCTACACCTTC.

The chain uses TRBV2 and TRBJ1-6; D remains unclear. The germline CDR1 and CDR2 sequences are SNHLY and FYNNEI. The CDR3 spans 13 residues. V dropped 7 bases and J dropped 8 bases, with 12 bases sitting between them. CDR3: CASIAPGDSPLHF. The CDR3, as DNA: TGTGCCAGCATCGCCCCTGGGGATTCACCCCTCCACTTT. Full variable domain (outside the CDR3, taken from reference TRBV2 and TRBJ1-6): EPEVTQTPSHQVTQMGQEVILRCVPISNHLYFYWYRQILGQKVEFLVSFYNNEISEKSEIFDDQFSVERPDGSNFTLKIRSTKLEDSAMYFCASIAPGDSPLHFGNGTRLTVT.

V usage is TRBV7-9 and J usage is TRBJ2-7; no clear D. CDR1 is SEHNR, CDR2 FQNEAQ, per germline (reference sequence). CDR3 length: 12 residues. The germline V and J ends were trimmed by 1 base and 7 bases, with 8 bases remaining between them. The chain's CDR3 is CASSLDLWEQYF. The CDR3 coding sequence is TGTGCCAGCAGCTTAGACCTATGGGAGCAGTACTTC.

This chain uses TRBV11-1 with TRBJ2-1, with 8 bases fitting TRBD2. V lost 5 bases to trimming and J lost 3 bases; unmatched junction nucleotides: 6. The CDR3 is 15 residues long. The V gene's germline CDR1 is SGHAT and CDR2 FQDESV (reference sequence). CDR3 region: CASSISGGRYNEQFF. In DNA, the CDR3 is TGTGCCAGCAGCATCTCGGGAGGGCGCTACAATGAGCAGTTCTTC.

Remarks on this clonotype: At one end the junction does not follow the germline gene, possibly because of a read error. CDR3 region: CASSSTQPGDYNEQLF. CDR3 in DNA: TGTGCCAGCAGCTCCACTCAGCCGGGAGATTACAATGAGCAGCTCTTC. The gene calls are TRBV11-2 and TRBJ2-1, with D perhaps matching TRBD2 (6 bases). In germline, CDR1 is SGHAT, CDR2 FQNNGV. This CDR3 region has 16 residues.